The 5 T cell receptor beta chains below were found in one sample sequenced in a study of CD8 T cells in Susac syndrome. The RNA input was about 0.45 to 1 ug, and it was reverse transcribed with random hexamers. Each CDR3 protein gets one entry after TCRdb re-called the immunoSEQ multiplex PCR reads with MiXCR. The profile shows just over 80,000 distinct CDR3 sequences, 94% of them singletons. Sequenced sample: CD8+ T cells from PBMCs. Receptors originate from a human donor in good health.

The chain is built from TRBV25-1 and TRBJ2-7, with D perhaps assigned TRBD1 or TRBD2 (7 bases each). Deletions cut 7 bases from V and 5 bases from J, with 18 bases between. The V gene's germline CDR1 is MGHDK and CDR2 SYGVNS. CDR3 length: 14 residues. The CDR3, as DNA: TGTGCCAGCACAGGGGGAGGGTACGGGGACGAGCAGTACTTC. It specifies CASTGGGYGDEQYF.

This clonotype occurred a few times. The chain employs TRBV7-9 and TRBJ1-1; D gene ambiguous. CDR3 length: 12 amino acids. Trimming took 6 bases from V and 4 from J, leaving 9 bases between them. Looked up from germline, CDR1 is SEHNR and CDR2 is FQNEAQ (reference sequence). In DNA, the CDR3 is TGTGCCAGCAGTCCCCTTGGCACTGAAGCTTTCTTT. It yields the protein CASSPLGTEAFF.

The genes are TRBV27 and TRBJ2-2; no definite D call. The CDR3 has 12 amino acids. Trimming removed 5 bases at V and 6 bases at J, with 7 bases between. CDR1 and CDR2 from the germline V gene are MNHEY and SMNVEV (reference sequence). The CDR3 reads CASSPPPGELFF. CDR3 coding DNA: TGTGCCAGCAGTCCGCCCCCCGGGGAGCTGTTTTTT.

The chain is built from TRBV27 and TRBJ2-5; 10 bases map to TRBD1. Per germline, CDR1 MNHEY and CDR2 SMNVEV (reference sequence). J gave up 5 bases and V 7 bases, and 7 bases lay outside the gene matches. CDR3 length: 14 amino acids. CDR3: CASMSGQGWETQYF. The CDR3 DNA reads TGTGCCAGCATGTCGGGACAGGGGTGGGAGACCCAGTACTTC.

The gene calls are TRBV13 and TRBJ1-1; TRBD1 matches 8 bases. V shed 3 bases and J 11 bases; nucleotides not matched to a gene: 11. The CDR3 is made up of 14 amino acids. Germline V gives CDR1 PRHDT, CDR2 FYEKMQ (reference sequence). This CDR3 reads CASSFGTGESGAFF. The CDR3 region has the DNA TGTGCCAGCAGCTTTGGGACAGGAGAATCTGGGGCTTTCTTT.